Listed below are T cell receptor beta chains from one sample, sequenced in a study of technical replicates of blood from a handful of donors. This table comes from immunoSEQ multiplex PCR, and its TCRdb copy is limited to in-frame clones, with some not included. Of 75,000 to 100,000 clones in the sample, about 95% were seen once. The sequencing sample was made of T cells isolated from PBMCs. These receptors came from a human donor in good health. CDR3s include the opening cysteine and the closing phenylalanine or tryptophan. Each record gives: clone size, CDR3 length, J gene, V gene, D gene, CDR3 DNA, CDR3 protein. A D gene is named only where the DNA matches it firmly. Some rows mark clone size as missing; the rest say once, few, many or name a class of expanded clone.

>.|16|TRBJ1-2|TRBV6-5|.
TGTGCCAGCAGTTACTCGCGATCAAGGGGCGACTATGGCTACACCTTC
CASSYSRSRGDYGYTF
>.|14|TRBJ2-1|TRBV30|TRBD1
TGTGCCTGGACTGACAGGGGCTACTACAATGAGCAGTTCTTC
CAWTDRGYYNEQFF
>.|17|TRBJ2-2|TRBV6-1|TRBD2
TGTGCCAGCAGTGAGCCCCTGGTAGCGGGAGTACCGGGGGAGCTGTTTTTT
CASSEPLVAGVPGELFF
>.|11|TRBJ2-2|TRBV12-5|.
TGTGCTAGTGGTTTCGTCGGGGGGCTGTTTTTT
CASGFVGGLFF
>.|15|TRBJ2-1|TRBV7-9|.
TGTGCCAGCAGCTTCCCCCCGGGCTCCTACAATGAGCAGTTCTTC
CASSFPPGSYNEQFF
>once|12|TRBJ2-5|TRBV30|.
TGTGCCTGGAGTGTTATATCAGAGACCCAGTACTTC
CAWSVISETQYF
>.|19|TRBJ2-5|TRBV4-1|TRBD2
TGCGCCAGCAGCCAAGAAATAGGGCTAGCGGGAGGTTCTCAAGAGACCCAGTACTTC
CASSQEIGLAGGSQETQYF
>.|15|TRBJ1-5|TRBV5-6|TRBD1
TGTGCCAGCAGCCAGGGGACAGATAGCAATCAGCCCCAGCATTTT
CASSQGTDSNQPQHF
>.|12|TRBJ1-4|TRBV6-1|.
TGTGCCAGCAGTGAAAAACAGGTGAAACTGTTTTTT
CASSEKQVKLFF
>.|14|TRBJ1-1|TRBV5-1|.
TGCGCCAGCAGCTTGGGGCAGATGAACACTGAAGCTTTCTTT
CASSLGQMNTEAFF
>few|13|TRBJ2-1|TRBV4-3|.
TGCGCCAGCAGCCAAGATCACGGGAATGAGCAGTTCTTC
CASSQDHGNEQFF
>.|14|TRBJ1-1|TRBV9|.
TGTGCCAGCACCCATGGTGGAGGCAACACTGAAGCTTTCTTT
CASTHGGGNTEAFF
>.|16|TRBJ1-1|TRBV9|.
TGTGCCAGCAGCGCCTTTCCCCCCAGGGGGAACACTGAAGCTTTCTTT
CASSAFPPRGNTEAFF
>.|16|TRBJ2-1|TRBV19|TRBD2
TGTGCCAGTAGTATGTCTAGCGGGTTGATTTACAATGAGCAGTTCTTC
CASSMSSGLIYNEQFF
>.|14|TRBJ1-1|TRBV27|.
TGTGCCAGCAGACTCGACGGGATGAACACTGAAGCTTTCTTT
CASRLDGMNTEAFF
>.|14|TRBJ1-2|TRBV27|TRBD1
TGTGCCAGCAGCCCGGGACAGGGGGTGTCCGGCTACACCTTC
CASSPGQGVSGYTF
>.|15|TRBJ2-7|TRBV11-2|TRBD1
TGTGCCAGCAGCCGATACAGGGGTTTTCAGTACGAGCAGTACTTC
CASSRYRGFQYEQYF
>.|15|TRBJ2-1|TRBV27|.
TGTGCCAGCAGTTCCCTCGGCACGAGGGGGAATGAGCAGTTCTTC
CASSSLGTRGNEQFF
>.|16|TRBJ1-1|TRBV14|TRBD1
TGTGCCAGCAGCCAAGCCAGGGGGCGAGTGAACACTGAAGCTTTCTTT
CASSQARGRVNTEAFF
>.|16|TRBJ2-7|TRBV27|TRBD2
TGTGCCAGCAGTTCTTTCGGACTAGCGGCCTCCTACGAGCAGTACTTC
CASSSFGLAASYEQYF
>.|19|TRBJ1-3|TRBV5-4|TRBD1
TGTGCCAGCAGCTTGGGTAGCGATTTACAGGGGTCGAGTGGAAACACCATATATTTT
CASSLGSDLQGSSGNTIYF
>.|15|TRBJ1-4|TRBV28|TRBD1
TGTGCCACCTCACAGGGGGACCCAACTAATGAAAAACTGTTTTTT
CATSQGDPTNEKLFF
>.|17|TRBJ2-7|TRBV7-6|TRBD1
TGTGCCAGCAGCCCGTGGGGATCGGGACAGGGGGGCTACGAGCAGTACTTC
CASSPWGSGQGGYEQYF
>.|14|TRBJ1-5|TRBV12-5|.
TGTGCTAGTGGTTTGGACAGGGACAATCAGCCCCAGCATTTT
CASGLDRDNQPQHF